The sample holds one count of the clone carrying this T cell receptor (beta chain). J gave up 6 bases and V 1 base, and 2 bases lay outside the gene matches. The CDR3 contains 13 residues. The germline CDR1 and CDR2 sequences are GTSNPN and SVGIG (reference sequence). This sample is drawn from a study of blood T cell repertoires in COVID-19. Study-level background: Samples taken during acute and convalescent COVID-19 were collected in the United States, Italy and Spain. T cells, B-cell-depleted T cells, or PBMCs provided the cDNA or gDNA that served as material.

Using immunoSEQ multiplex PCR, the repertoire was profiled, and TCRdb retains in-frame clones only, with some absent. Among around 180,000 clones listed, 70% to 85% were seen once. The specimen was peripheral blood. V and J are TRBV30 and TRBJ2-3, with 9 positions matching TRBD2. The TCR was taken from a woman aged 80 or over with acute or convalescent COVID-19. In DNA, the CDR3 is TGTGCCTGGAGTGACGGACTAGCGGATACGCAGTATTTT. It translates to CAWSDGLADTQYF.